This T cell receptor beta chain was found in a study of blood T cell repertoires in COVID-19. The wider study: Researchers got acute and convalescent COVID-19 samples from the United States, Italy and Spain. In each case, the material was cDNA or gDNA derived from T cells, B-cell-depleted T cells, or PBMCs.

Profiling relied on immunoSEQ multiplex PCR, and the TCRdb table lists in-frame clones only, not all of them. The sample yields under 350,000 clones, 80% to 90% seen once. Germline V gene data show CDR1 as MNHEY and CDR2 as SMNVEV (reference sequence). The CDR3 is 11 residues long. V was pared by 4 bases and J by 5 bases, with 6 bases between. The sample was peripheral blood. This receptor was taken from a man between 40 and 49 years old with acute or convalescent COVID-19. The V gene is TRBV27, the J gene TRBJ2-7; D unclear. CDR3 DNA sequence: TGTGCCAGCAGTTCGCGCCACGAGCAGTACTTC. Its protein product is CASSSRHEQYF.